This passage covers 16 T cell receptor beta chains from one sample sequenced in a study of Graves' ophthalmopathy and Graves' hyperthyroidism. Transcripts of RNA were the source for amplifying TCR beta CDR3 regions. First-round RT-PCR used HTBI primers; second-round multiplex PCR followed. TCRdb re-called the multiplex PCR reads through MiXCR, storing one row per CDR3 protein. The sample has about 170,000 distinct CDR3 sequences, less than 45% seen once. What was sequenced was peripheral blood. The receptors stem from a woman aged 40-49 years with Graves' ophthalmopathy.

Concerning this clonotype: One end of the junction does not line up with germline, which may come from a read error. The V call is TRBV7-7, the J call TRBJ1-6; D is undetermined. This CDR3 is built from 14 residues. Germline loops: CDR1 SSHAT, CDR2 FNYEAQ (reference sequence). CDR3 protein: CASSLGLEVSPLHF. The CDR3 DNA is TGTGCTAGCAGCTTGGGCCTGGAGGTATCACCCCTCCACTTT.

CDR3 in amino acids: CASSSRQGAETQYF. CDR3 in DNA: TGTGCCAGCAGTTCACGACAGGGGGCGGAGACCCAGTACTTC. The rearrangement uses TRBV12-3 or TRBV12-4 and TRBJ2-5, with 10 bases aligning to TRBD1. This CDR3 has 14 amino acids. The V and J ends lost 4 bases and 5 bases, in that order; junction bases with no gene match: 4.

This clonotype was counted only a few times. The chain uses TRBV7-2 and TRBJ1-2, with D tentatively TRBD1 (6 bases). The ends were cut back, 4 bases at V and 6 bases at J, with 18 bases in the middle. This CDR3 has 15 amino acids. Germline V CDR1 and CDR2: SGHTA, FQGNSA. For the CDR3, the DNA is TGTGCCAGCAGCTCCTCGGCGAGGGGGATGAATGGCTACACCTTC. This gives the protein CASSSSARGMNGYTF.

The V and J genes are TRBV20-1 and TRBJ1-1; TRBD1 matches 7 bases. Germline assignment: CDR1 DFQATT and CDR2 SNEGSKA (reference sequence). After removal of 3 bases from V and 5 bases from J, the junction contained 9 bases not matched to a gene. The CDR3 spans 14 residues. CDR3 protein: CSASLPTGKTEAFF. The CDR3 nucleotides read TGCAGTGCTAGTCTCCCGACAGGGAAGACTGAAGCTTTCTTT.

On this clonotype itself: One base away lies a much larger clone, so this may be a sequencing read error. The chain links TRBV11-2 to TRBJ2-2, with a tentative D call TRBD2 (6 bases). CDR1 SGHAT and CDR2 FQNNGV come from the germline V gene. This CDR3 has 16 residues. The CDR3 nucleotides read TGTGCCAGCAGCTTACGGGGGACCGGGAACATCGGGGAGCTGTTTTTT. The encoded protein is CASSLRGTGNIGELFF.

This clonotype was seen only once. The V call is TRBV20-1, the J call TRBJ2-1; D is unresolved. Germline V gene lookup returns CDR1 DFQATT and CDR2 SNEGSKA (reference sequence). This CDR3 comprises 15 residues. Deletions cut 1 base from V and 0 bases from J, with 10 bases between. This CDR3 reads CSARVVGTSYNEQFF. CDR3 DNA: TGCAGTGCTAGAGTGGTCGGAACCTCCTACAATGAGCAGTTCTTC.

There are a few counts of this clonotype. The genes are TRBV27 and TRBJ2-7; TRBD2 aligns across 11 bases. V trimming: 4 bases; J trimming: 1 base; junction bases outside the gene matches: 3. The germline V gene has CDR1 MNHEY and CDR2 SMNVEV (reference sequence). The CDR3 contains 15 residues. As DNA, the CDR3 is TGTGCCAGCAGTTCCGGGACTAGCGGATCCTACGAGCAGTACTTC. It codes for CASSSGTSGSYEQYF.

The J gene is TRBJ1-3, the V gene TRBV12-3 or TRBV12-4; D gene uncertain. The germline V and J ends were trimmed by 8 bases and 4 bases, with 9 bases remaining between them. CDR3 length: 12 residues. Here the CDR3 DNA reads TGTGCCAGCCTCCGCACCGGAAACACCATATATTTT. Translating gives CASLRTGNTIYF.

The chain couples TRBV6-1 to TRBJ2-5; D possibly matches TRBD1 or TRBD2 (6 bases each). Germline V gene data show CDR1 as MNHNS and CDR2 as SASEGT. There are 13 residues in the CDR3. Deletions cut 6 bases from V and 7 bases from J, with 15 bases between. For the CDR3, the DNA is TGTGCCAGCAGCCCCGGGGGCCGGGGGACCCAGTACTTC. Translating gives CASSPGGRGTQYF.

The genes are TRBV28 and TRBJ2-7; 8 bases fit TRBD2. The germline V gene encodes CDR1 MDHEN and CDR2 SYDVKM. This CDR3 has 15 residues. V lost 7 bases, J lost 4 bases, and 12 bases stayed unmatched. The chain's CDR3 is CASIPAGTRGYEQYF. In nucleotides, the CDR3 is TGTGCCAGCATCCCGGCGGGGACTAGGGGTTACGAGCAGTACTTC.

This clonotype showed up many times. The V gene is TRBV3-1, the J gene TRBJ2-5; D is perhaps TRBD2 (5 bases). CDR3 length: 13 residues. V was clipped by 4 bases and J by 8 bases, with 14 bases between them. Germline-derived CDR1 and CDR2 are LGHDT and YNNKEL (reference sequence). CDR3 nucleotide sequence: TGTGCCAGCAGCCTCAGGACGGGAAGCACCCAGTACTTC. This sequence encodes CASSLRTGSTQYF.

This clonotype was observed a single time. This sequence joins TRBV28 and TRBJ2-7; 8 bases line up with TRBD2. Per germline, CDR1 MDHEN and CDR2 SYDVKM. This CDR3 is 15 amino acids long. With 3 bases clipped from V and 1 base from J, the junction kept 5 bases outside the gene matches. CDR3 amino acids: CASSFSSGLSYEQYF. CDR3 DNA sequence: TGTGCCAGCAGTTTCTCTAGCGGGTTATCCTACGAGCAGTACTTC.

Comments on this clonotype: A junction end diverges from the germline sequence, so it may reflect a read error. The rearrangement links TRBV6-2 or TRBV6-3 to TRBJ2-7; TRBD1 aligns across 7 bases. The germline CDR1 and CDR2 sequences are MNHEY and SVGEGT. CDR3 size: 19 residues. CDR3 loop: CASSSPLGRQGRGSYEQYF. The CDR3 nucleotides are TGTGCCAGCAGCTCACCCCTCGGGCGACAGGGTCGTGGCTCCTACGAGCAGTATTTC.

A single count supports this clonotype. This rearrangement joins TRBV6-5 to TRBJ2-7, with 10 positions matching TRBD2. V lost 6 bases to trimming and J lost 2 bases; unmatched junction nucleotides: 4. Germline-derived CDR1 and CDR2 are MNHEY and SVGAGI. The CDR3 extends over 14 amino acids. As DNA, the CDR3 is TGTGCCAGCAGGTTAGCGGGAGGAACCTACGAGCAGTACTTC. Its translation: CASRLAGGTYEQYF.

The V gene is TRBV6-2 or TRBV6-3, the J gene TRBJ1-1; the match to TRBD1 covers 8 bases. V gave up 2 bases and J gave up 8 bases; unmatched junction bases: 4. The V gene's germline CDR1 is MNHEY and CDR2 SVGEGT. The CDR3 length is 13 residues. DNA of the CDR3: TGTGCCAGCAGTTACCCGACAGGGGAAGAAGCTTTCTTT. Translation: CASSYPTGEEAFF.

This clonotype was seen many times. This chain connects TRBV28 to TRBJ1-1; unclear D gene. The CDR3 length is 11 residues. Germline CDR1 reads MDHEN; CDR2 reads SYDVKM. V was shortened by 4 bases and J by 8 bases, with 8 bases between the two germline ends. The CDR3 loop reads CASSSRREAFF. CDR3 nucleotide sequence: TGTGCCAGCAGTTCTCGCAGGGAAGCTTTCTTT. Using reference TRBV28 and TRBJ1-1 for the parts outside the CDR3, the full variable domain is DVKVTQSSRYLVKRTGEKVFLECVQDMDHENMFWYRQDPGLGLRLIYFSYDVKMKEKGDIPEGYSVSREKKERFSLILESASTNQTSMYLCASSSRREAFFGQGTRLTVV.